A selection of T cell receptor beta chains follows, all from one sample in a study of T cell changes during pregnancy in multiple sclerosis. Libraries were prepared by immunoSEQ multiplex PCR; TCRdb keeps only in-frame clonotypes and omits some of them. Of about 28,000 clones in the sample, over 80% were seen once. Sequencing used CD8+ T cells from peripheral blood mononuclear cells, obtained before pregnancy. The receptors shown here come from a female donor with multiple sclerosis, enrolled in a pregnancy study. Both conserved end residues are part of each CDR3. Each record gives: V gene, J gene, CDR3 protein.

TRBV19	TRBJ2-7	CASSMMAGGPYEQYF
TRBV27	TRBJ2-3	CASSVSGRELGDTQYF
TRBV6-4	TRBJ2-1	CASSAGLAGNEQFF
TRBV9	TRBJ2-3	CASSVGGGTTDTQYF
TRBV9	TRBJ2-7	CASSVSQGVADEQYF
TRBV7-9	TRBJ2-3	CASSPPGTSGRSTDTQYF
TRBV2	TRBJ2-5	CASTTSGSLRETQYF
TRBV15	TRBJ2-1	CATSASSGRFDEQFF
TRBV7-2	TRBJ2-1	CASKREGLIHEQFF
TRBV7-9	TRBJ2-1	CASSLRGYNEQFF
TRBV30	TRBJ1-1	CVWSEKVEWAEAFF
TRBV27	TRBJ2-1	CASSLFLGGSYNEQFF
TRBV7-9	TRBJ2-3	CASSSMGADTQYF
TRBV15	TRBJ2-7	CATSRDGASSYEQYF
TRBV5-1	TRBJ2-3	CASSLVAGGPPDTQYF
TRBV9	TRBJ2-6	CASSAEGTGANVLTF
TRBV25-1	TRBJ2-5	CASSDLRGHEYQETQYF
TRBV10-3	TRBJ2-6	CAISEAHRPDVLTF
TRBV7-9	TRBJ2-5	CASSLRQGQETQYF
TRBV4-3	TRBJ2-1	CASSQEGPSTREIRNEQFF
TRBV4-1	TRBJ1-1	CASSQDTTEAFF
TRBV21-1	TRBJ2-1	CASSTRETRVRAHNEQFF
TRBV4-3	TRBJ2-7	CASSQDNSGRAGFDEQYF
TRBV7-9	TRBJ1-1	CASSLVPGEAFF
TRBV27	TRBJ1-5	CASSLYAGSQPQHF
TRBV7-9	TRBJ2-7	CASSNGREGAYEQYF
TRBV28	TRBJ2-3	CASSPGQGATDTQYF
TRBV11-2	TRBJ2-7	CASSTPGLASPSSYEQYF
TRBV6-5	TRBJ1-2	CASSYAHQLNYGYTF
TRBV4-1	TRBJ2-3	CASSARSGDTQYF
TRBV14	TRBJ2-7	CASSLIAATPYEQYF
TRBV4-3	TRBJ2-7	CASSQDRTGYEQYF